This is a list of T cell receptor beta chains from one sample in a study of T cell responses to AZD1222 COVID-19 vaccine. Method: immunoSEQ multiplex PCR; TCRdb's copy keeps in-frame clones and lacks some. There are 120,000 to 150,000 clones in the sample; around 90% occur only once, and approximately 5.1% lies in the top ten. Specimen: peripheral blood, collected 28 days after the second dose of the MenACWY control vaccine. Source of these receptors: an adult who received the MenACWY meningococcal vaccine as a control. The CDR3 runs from the conserved cysteine through the conserved F or W. Fields, in order: J gene, V gene, clone size, D gene, CDR3 protein, CDR3 DNA. D genes are given only for firm matches. Rows give clone size only sometimes, using once, few, many, or a class for an expanded clone.

J: TRBJ1-1; V: TRBV7-9; size: .; D: .; CDR3: CASRSRQNTEAFF; DNA: TGTGCCAGCAGATCTCGACAGAACACTGAAGCTTTCTTT
J: TRBJ2-1; V: TRBV19; size: .; D: .; CDR3: CASSLLHASSYNEQFF; DNA: TGTGCCAGTAGTCTCCTACACGCGAGCTCCTACAATGAGCAGTTCTTC
J: TRBJ2-1; V: TRBV11-2; size: .; D: .; CDR3: CASSLLPGGVSEQFF; DNA: TGTGCCAGCAGCCTCCTACCGGGGGGCGTCAGTGAGCAGTTCTTC
J: TRBJ1-2; V: TRBV11-3; size: .; D: .; CDR3: CASSLPTGYGYTF; DNA: TGTGCCAGCAGCTTGCCCACAGGATATGGCTACACCTTC
J: TRBJ1-5; V: TRBV5-6; size: .; D: .; CDR3: CASSPAAGRDRPQHF; DNA: TGTGCCAGCAGCCCCGCGGCGGGTAGGGATCGCCCCCAGCATTTT
J: TRBJ1-1; V: TRBV6-1; size: .; D: TRBD1; CDR3: CASSEGSRRGTAGGPEAFF; DNA: TGTGCCAGCAGTGAAGGAAGTAGGAGGGGGACAGCGGGGGGCCCTGAAGCTTTCTTT
J: TRBJ1-2; V: TRBV29-1; size: .; D: .; CDR3: CSVVNRDTISYGYTF; DNA: TGCAGCGTTGTGAACCGGGACACCATTTCCTATGGCTACACCTTC
J: TRBJ2-2; V: TRBV19; size: .; D: TRBD2; CDR3: CASSIVRGGGQYTGELFF; DNA: TGTGCCAGTAGTATAGTCCGGGGGGGCGGACAGTACACCGGGGAGCTGTTTTTT
J: TRBJ1-4; V: TRBV18; size: .; D: .; CDR3: CASSPTNRGGNEKLFF; DNA: TGTGCCAGCTCACCAACGAACCGGGGAGGAAATGAAAAACTGTTTTTT
J: TRBJ1-2; V: TRBV6-2/TRBV6-3; size: .; D: .; CDR3: CASSRGVRGYTF; DNA: TGTGCCAGCAGCCGAGGGGTGAGAGGCTACACCTTC
J: TRBJ2-1; V: TRBV6-2/TRBV6-3; size: .; D: .; CDR3: CASTPLGSLLYNEQFF; DNA: TGTGCCAGCACCCCCCTGGGCAGCCTACTTTACAATGAGCAGTTCTTC
J: TRBJ2-1; V: TRBV7-3; size: .; D: .; CDR3: CASSSRVRDNEQFF; DNA: TGTGCCAGCAGCTCCAGGGTTAGGGACAATGAGCAGTTCTTC
J: TRBJ1-2; V: TRBV4-3; size: .; D: .; CDR3: CASSQGTVGGYGYTF; DNA: TGCGCCAGCAGCCAAGGGACGGTTGGAGGTTATGGCTACACCTTC
J: TRBJ2-7; V: TRBV6-2/TRBV6-3; size: .; D: .; CDR3: CASSPNFKYEQYF; DNA: TGTGCCAGCAGCCCCAATTTTAAGTACGAGCAGTACTTC
J: TRBJ1-5; V: TRBV7-8; size: .; D: .; CDR3: CASSFYRYSNQPQHF; DNA: TGTGCCAGCAGCTTTTACAGATATAGCAATCAGCCCCAGCATTTT
J: TRBJ2-3; V: TRBV7-2; size: once; D: .; CDR3: CASSLFRRVETDTQYF; DNA: TGTGCCAGCAGCTTATTTCGCAGGGTGGAGACAGATACGCAGTATTTT
J: TRBJ2-1; V: TRBV30; size: .; D: .; CDR3: CAWSPAEGSGFF; DNA: TGTGCCTGGAGTCCAGCCGAGGGGAGTGGGTTCTTC
J: TRBJ2-2; V: TRBV6-2/TRBV6-3; size: .; D: TRBD2; CDR3: CASSYSLAGLKTGELFF; DNA: TGTGCCAGCAGTTACTCGCTAGCGGGACTGAAAACCGGGGAGCTGTTTTTT
J: TRBJ1-2; V: TRBV11-1; size: once; D: TRBD1; CDR3: CASSGTGGYGYTF; DNA: TGTGCCAGCAGCGGGACAGGCGGGTATGGCTACACCTTC
J: TRBJ2-7; V: TRBV7-8; size: .; D: TRBD1; CDR3: CASSQTGAGEQYF; DNA: TGTGCCAGCAGTCAGACAGGGGCGGGCGAGCAGTACTTC
J: TRBJ2-3; V: TRBV19; size: few; D: TRBD1; CDR3: CASSTSTGLLSTQYF; DNA: TGTGCCAGTAGTACCTCGACAGGGCTACTTAGTACGCAGTATTTT
J: TRBJ1-1; V: TRBV5-6; size: .; D: .; CDR3: CASSLSGGELNTEAFF; DNA: TGTGCCAGCAGCTTGTCCGGGGGCGAGTTGAACACTGAAGCTTTCTTT
J: TRBJ1-6; V: TRBV11-3; size: .; D: .; CDR3: CASSTRVPRGNSPLHF; DNA: TGTGCCAGCAGCACCCGGGTCCCGAGGGGAAATTCACCCCTCCACTTT
J: TRBJ2-5; V: TRBV15; size: .; D: .; CDR3: CATSRVPRGLQETQYF; DNA: TGTGCCACCAGCAGAGTGCCCAGGGGCCTGCAAGAGACCCAGTACTTC
J: TRBJ2-7; V: TRBV2; size: .; D: .; CDR3: CASSGGLVPYEQYF; DNA: TGTGCCAGCAGTGGAGGGTTGGTCCCCTACGAGCAGTACTTC
J: TRBJ2-2; V: TRBV5-6; size: .; D: TRBD1; CDR3: CASSYGTGGTGELFF; DNA: TGTGCCAGCAGCTACGGAACAGGGGGAACCGGGGAGCTGTTTTTT
J: TRBJ1-3; V: TRBV5-1; size: .; D: .; CDR3: CASSSNTLSSGNTIYF; DNA: TGCGCCAGCAGCTCGAATACACTGAGCTCTGGAAACACCATATATTTT
J: TRBJ2-2; V: TRBV7-6; size: .; D: .; CDR3: CASSLTSGNTGELFF; DNA: TGTGCCAGCAGCTTAACGTCAGGGAATACCGGGGAGCTGTTTTTT
J: TRBJ1-2; V: TRBV5-5; size: few; D: .; CDR3: CASSLISTNYGYTF; DNA: TGTGCCAGCAGCTTGATCAGCACAAACTATGGCTACACCTTC
J: TRBJ1-2; V: TRBV6-5; size: .; D: TRBD1; CDR3: CASSSRQGAGYGYTF; DNA: TGTGCCAGCAGCTCAAGACAGGGGGCAGGCTATGGCTACACCTTC
J: TRBJ2-7; V: TRBV6-5; size: .; D: TRBD2; CDR3: CASSSRLAGAVTQYF; DNA: TGTGCCAGCAGTTCTCGACTAGCGGGAGCTGTGACGCAGTACTTC
J: TRBJ1-1; V: TRBV30; size: .; D: .; CDR3: CAWVLDNTEAFF; DNA: TGTGCCTGGGTCCTAGATAACACTGAAGCTTTCTTT
J: TRBJ1-6; V: TRBV12-5; size: .; D: .; CDR3: CASGLPSGESSYNSPLHF; DNA: TGTGCTAGTGGTTTGCCTAGTGGGGAGAGCTCCTATAATTCACCCCTCCACTTT
J: TRBJ1-3; V: TRBV5-4; size: .; D: .; CDR3: CASSSKDSGNTIYF; DNA: TGTGCCAGCAGCTCAAAGGACTCTGGAAACACCATATATTTT
J: TRBJ2-4; V: TRBV19; size: .; D: .; CDR3: CASSDIYLAKNIQYF; DNA: TGTGCCAGTAGTGACATCTATTTAGCCAAAAACATTCAGTACTTC
J: TRBJ2-7; V: TRBV10-3; size: .; D: TRBD1; CDR3: CAISGGDRVIEQYF; DNA: TGTGCCATCAGCGGAGGGGACAGGGTGATCGAGCAGTACTTC
J: TRBJ1-2; V: TRBV2; size: .; D: .; CDR3: CASSAEGSYGYTF; DNA: TGTGCCAGCAGTGCGGAGGGCAGCTATGGCTACACCTTC
J: TRBJ1-2; V: TRBV30; size: .; D: .; CDR3: CAWSRLGFFRNYGYTF; DNA: TGTGCCTGGAGTAGACTAGGGTTTTTTAGGAACTATGGCTACACCTTC
J: TRBJ2-3; V: TRBV5-1; size: .; D: .; CDR3: CASSTFGPDTQYF; DNA: TGCGCCAGCAGCACGTTCGGCCCAGATACGCAGTATTTT
J: TRBJ2-7; V: TRBV29-1; size: .; D: .; CDR3: CSVAVSAGAEQYF; DNA: TGCAGCGTTGCAGTTAGCGCTGGGGCCGAGCAGTACTTC
J: TRBJ2-3; V: TRBV11-2; size: .; D: .; CDR3: CASSPERDTQYF; DNA: TGTGCCAGCAGCCCGGAGAGGGATACGCAGTATTTT
J: TRBJ1-5; V: TRBV3-1/TRBV3-2; size: .; D: .; CDR3: CASSRAGFNQPQHF; DNA: TGTGCCAGCAGCCGGGCAGGGTTCAATCAGCCCCAGCATTTT
J: TRBJ1-2; V: TRBV30; size: once; D: TRBD1; CDR3: CAWSVLGTAYGYTF; DNA: TGTGCCTGGAGTGTACTTGGGACAGCCTATGGCTACACCTTC
J: TRBJ2-5; V: TRBV24-1; size: .; D: TRBD1; CDR3: CATSGTGYQETQYF; DNA: TGTGCCACATCCGGGACAGGGTACCAAGAGACCCAGTACTTC
J: TRBJ1-5; V: TRBV24-1; size: once; D: TRBD1; CDR3: CATSEAAGGHQPQHF; DNA: TGTGCCACCAGTGAGGCTGCAGGGGGCCATCAGCCCCAGCATTTT
J: TRBJ2-1; V: TRBV3-1/TRBV3-2; size: .; D: TRBD2; CDR3: CASSQSGGRDNEQFF; DNA: TGTGCCAGCAGCCAGAGCGGCGGGAGGGACAATGAGCAGTTCTTC
J: TRBJ2-1; V: TRBV12-5; size: .; D: .; CDR3: CASGQRASESYNEQFF; DNA: TGTGCTAGTGGCCAACGTGCTAGCGAGTCCTACAATGAGCAGTTCTTC
J: TRBJ1-1; V: TRBV30; size: .; D: TRBD1; CDR3: CACTRRGQKTTEAFF; DNA: TGTGCCTGTACCAGGAGGGGACAGAAGACCACTGAAGCTTTCTTT
J: TRBJ2-7; V: TRBV27; size: once; D: TRBD1; CDR3: CASRLSSGTESYEQYF; DNA: TGTGCCAGCAGGCTATCTTCCGGGACAGAGTCCTACGAGCAGTACTTC
J: TRBJ2-3; V: TRBV7-2; size: .; D: TRBD2; CDR3: CASSARTGGSPDTQYF; DNA: TGTGCCAGCAGCGCTAGAACGGGGGGATCCCCAGATACGCAGTATTTT
J: TRBJ2-3; V: TRBV4-3; size: .; D: .; CDR3: CASSQDRGTDTQYF; DNA: TGCGCCAGCAGCCAAGACCGGGGCACAGATACGCAGTATTTT
J: TRBJ1-3; V: TRBV19; size: .; D: .; CDR3: CASREGSAGNTIYF; DNA: TGTGCCAGTAGGGAGGGAAGCGCTGGAAACACCATATATTTT
J: TRBJ1-1; V: TRBV11-3; size: .; D: .; CDR3: CASSFEVEAEAFF; DNA: TGTGCCAGCAGCTTCGAGGTGGAGGCTGAAGCTTTCTTT
J: TRBJ2-2; V: TRBV5-1; size: .; D: TRBD1; CDR3: CASSSDRVGTGELFF; DNA: TGCGCCAGCAGCTCCGACAGGGTGGGGACCGGGGAGCTGTTTTTT
J: TRBJ2-1; V: TRBV9; size: .; D: TRBD2; CDR3: CASSGRTSGPNEQFF; DNA: TGTGCCAGCAGCGGACGGACTAGCGGGCCCAATGAGCAGTTCTTC
J: TRBJ1-2; V: TRBV29-1; size: .; D: .; CDR3: CSVVEQGFGGYTF; DNA: TGCAGCGTTGTAGAGCAGGGCTTCGGAGGCTACACCTTC